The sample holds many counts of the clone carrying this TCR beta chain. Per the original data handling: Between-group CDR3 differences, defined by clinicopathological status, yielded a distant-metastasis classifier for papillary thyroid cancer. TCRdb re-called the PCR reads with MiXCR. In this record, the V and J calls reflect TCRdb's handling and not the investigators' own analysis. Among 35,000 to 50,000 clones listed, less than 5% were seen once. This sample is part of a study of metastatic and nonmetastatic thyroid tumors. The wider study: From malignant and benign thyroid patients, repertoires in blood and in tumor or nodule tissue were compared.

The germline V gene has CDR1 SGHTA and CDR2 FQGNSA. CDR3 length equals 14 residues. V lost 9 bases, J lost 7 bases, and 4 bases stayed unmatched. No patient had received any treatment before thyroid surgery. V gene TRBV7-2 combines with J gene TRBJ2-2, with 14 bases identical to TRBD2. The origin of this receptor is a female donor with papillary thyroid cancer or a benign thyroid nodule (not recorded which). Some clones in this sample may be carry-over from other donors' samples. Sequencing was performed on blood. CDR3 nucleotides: TGTGCCAGTGGACTAGCGGGAGGATTCGGGGAGCTGTTTTTT. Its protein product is CASGLAGGFGELFF.